The 19 T cell receptor beta chains below were found in one sample sequenced in a study of cytomegalovirus exposure and HLA in healthy donors. Use of 60 Vbeta and 13 Jbeta primers characterized the PCR. Measured with immunoSEQ multiplex PCR; TCRdb has only the in-frame clones, and not every one. Of about 180,000 clones in the sample, more than 80% are singletons; the top ten hold over 4.5%. Sequenced material: PBMCs. These receptors originate from a woman under 30 in good health and CMV-seropositive.

V gene TRBV4-1 combines with J gene TRBJ1-5; D uncertain. CDR1 and CDR2 from the germline V gene are MGHRA and YSYEKL. The CDR3 length is 15 residues. V dropped 0 bases and J dropped 10 bases, with 16 bases sitting between them. Here the CDR3 DNA reads TGCGCCAGCAGCCAAGAAGGGTCCGGGAGGCTCCCCCAGCATTTT. It encodes CASSQEGSGRLPQHF.

This clone occurred a few times. The chain links TRBV23-1 to TRBJ1-1; 7 bases fit TRBD1. TRBV23-1 is given ORF status, its function remaining uncertain. CDR3 length equals 14 residues. V was pared by 4 bases and J by 11 bases, with 13 bases of the junction left unmatched. CDR3 coding DNA: TGCGCCAGCAGTCGCCTCCCCAGGGGGAAGCAGGCTTTCTTT. This encodes CASSRLPRGKQAFF.

CDR3 sequence: CASSIVGEGEAFF. The DNA for the CDR3 is TGTGCCAGTAGTATAGTCGGGGAAGGCGAAGCTTTCTTT. The V and J genes are TRBV19 and TRBJ1-1; D gene uncertain. From germline, CDR1 is LNHDA and CDR2 SQIVND (reference sequence). The V gene lost 1 base and the J gene lost 8 bases, with 11 bases spanning the gap. The CDR3 loop spans 13 amino acids.

This clone was seen only a few times. The CDR3 bases are TGCGCCAGCAGCCAAGGAAACATACAGTACGAGCAGTACTTC. Translating gives CASSQGNIQYEQYF. V usage is TRBV4-1 and J usage is TRBJ2-7, with no clear D. V lost 1 base and J lost 4, with 11 bases in between. Germline loops: CDR1 MGHRA, CDR2 YSYEKL. The CDR3 runs 14 residues.

The chain uses TRBV25-1 and TRBJ2-6; D not certain. Germline values: CDR1 MGHDK, CDR2 SYGVNS. The CDR3 extends over 18 amino acids. Trimming removed 3 bases at V and 1 base at J, with 16 bases between. The CDR3 DNA sequence: TGTGCCAGCAGTGAGTCCTCTTTCATGACATCTGGGGCCAACGTCCTGACTTTC. It yields the protein CASSESSFMTSGANVLTF.

This chain connects TRBV9 to TRBJ2-5; no reliable D call. The CDR3 runs to 14 residues. V dropped 0 bases and J dropped 8 bases, with 14 bases sitting between them. The germline CDR1 and CDR2 sequences are SGDLS and YYNGEE. The CDR3 nucleotides read TGTGCCAGCAGCGTAGCTCTCGACAAAGGAACCCAGTACTTC. It codes for CASSVALDKGTQYF.

The rearrangement links TRBV19 to TRBJ1-6, with 7 bases matching TRBD1. In germline, CDR1 is LNHDA, CDR2 SQIVND (reference sequence). With V trimmed by 5 bases and J by 7 bases, 8 bases remained unmatched. The CDR3 sequence is 15 residues long. The CDR3 protein is CASSPKGAQNSPLHF. CDR3 in DNA: TGTGCCAGTAGTCCCAAGGGGGCGCAGAATTCACCCCTCCACTTT.

A few counts support this clone. The rearrangement uses TRBV19 and TRBJ2-3, with 13 nucleotides matching TRBD2. Germline trimming cut 4 bases from V and 2 bases from J; bases unmatched to any gene: 3. The CDR3 has 16 residues. In germline, CDR1 is LNHDA, CDR2 SQIVND (reference sequence). The CDR3 DNA reads as TGTGCCAGTAGTACCGGGACTAGCGGGAACACAGATACGCAGTATTTT. This gives the protein CASSTGTSGNTDTQYF.

The chain joins TRBV21-1 to TRBJ1-1. TRBV21-1 is described as a pseudogene. This CDR3 spans 14 amino acids. This chain's CDR3 is CASSSSREPTEAFF. The CDR3 DNA reads TGTGCCAGCAGCTCGTCCCGGGAGCCCACTGAAGCTTTCTTT.

The chain couples TRBV7-9 to TRBJ2-1, with D perhaps matching TRBD2 (5 bases). The CDR3 is 14 amino acids. With 1 base removed from V and 9 bases from J, the gap between germline ends came to 13 bases. Germline CDR1 SEHNR, CDR2 FQNEAQ (reference sequence). CDR3 in amino acids: CASSLEGAVTEQFF. CDR3 in DNA: TGTGCCAGCAGCTTAGAGGGAGCGGTAACTGAGCAGTTCTTC.

The chain is built from TRBV9 and TRBJ2-3; possibly TRBD2 for D (5 bases). The CDR3 covers 14 residues. The V end lost 0 bases, the J end lost 1 base, and 6 bases lay between the germline ends. Germline V gene data show CDR1 as SGDLS and CDR2 as YYNGEE. The CDR3: CASSVARGTDTQYF. For the CDR3, the DNA is TGTGCCAGCAGCGTAGCGAGGGGCACAGATACGCAGTATTTT.

The V gene is TRBV20-1, the J gene TRBJ2-1, with D uncertain. Trimming cost V 6 bases and J 3 bases, with 6 bases left between them. The length of the CDR3 is 11 residues. Germline CDR1 DFQATT, CDR2 SNEGSKA (reference sequence). The CDR3 loop is CSAVYYNEQFF. The CDR3 DNA follows: TGCAGTGCCGTCTACTACAATGAGCAGTTCTTC.

The V gene is TRBV9, the J gene TRBJ2-5, with D maybe TRBD1 (5 bases). Germline-derived CDR1 and CDR2 are SGDLS and YYNGEE. The V end was cut by 0 bases, the J end by 2 bases, with 17 bases between. The CDR3 contains 17 residues. In DNA, the CDR3 is TGTGCCAGCAGCGTAGCTTTAAGGCAGGGAAGGCAAGAGACCCAGTACTTC. The encoded protein is CASSVALRQGRQETQYF.

This chain links TRBV15 with TRBJ1-5; D uncertain. This CDR3 contains 13 residues. Germline CDR1 and CDR2: LNHNV and YYDKDF (reference sequence). Trimming shortened V by 6 bases and J by 5 bases, and 11 bases separated the two germline ends. This CDR3 is CATSTGADQPQHF. CDR3 coding DNA: TGTGCCACCAGTACTGGTGCGGATCAGCCCCAGCATTTT.

The genes are TRBV14 and TRBJ2-5, with 9 positions matching TRBD1. The CDR3 runs 16 residues. The trim removed 3 bases at V and 5 bases at J, leaving 10 bases unmatched. Germline lookup yields CDR1 SGHDN and CDR2 FVKESK. Here the CDR3 reads CASSHHRDRDAETQYF. CDR3 bases: TGTGCCAGCAGCCATCACCGGGACAGGGACGCGGAGACCCAGTACTTC.

The genes are TRBV25-1 and TRBJ1-6, with a possible D match to TRBD1 (6 bases). Germline loops: CDR1 MGHDK, CDR2 SYGVNS. V was trimmed by 5 bases and J by 7 bases, leaving 12 bases between them. The CDR3 has 14 amino acids. The CDR3 region has the DNA TGTGCCAGCAGTAGACAGGAGTTCAATTCACCCCTCCACTTT. Translation: CASSRQEFNSPLHF. Full variable domain (missing parts from reference TRBV25-1 and TRBJ1-6): EADIYQTPRYLVIGTGKKITLECSQTMGHDKMYWYQQDPGMELHLIHYSYGVNSTEKGDLSSESTVSRIRTEHFPLTLESARPSHTSQYLCASSRQEFNSPLHFGNGTRLTVT.

The chain carries TRBV18 and TRBJ2-5; D is possibly TRBD1 (5 bases). The CDR3 spans 14 residues. The germline V gene encodes CDR1 KGHSH and CDR2 LQKENI. The germline V and J ends were trimmed by 3 bases and 4 bases, with 12 bases remaining between them. The chain's CDR3 is CASSPKTAVETQYF. Written as DNA, the CDR3 is TGTGCCAGCTCACCGAAGACAGCTGTAGAGACCCAGTACTTC.

This clone was recorded only once. V is TRBV29-1 and J is TRBJ1-3; D ambiguous. The CDR3 runs to 14 residues. The germline gives CDR1 SQVTM, CDR2 ANQGSEA. V lost 4 bases and J lost 0, with 10 bases in between. DNA for the CDR3: TGCAGCGTTGGGCAACAAACCTCTGGAAACACCATATATTTT. This sequence encodes CSVGQQTSGNTIYF.

The J gene is TRBJ1-4, the V gene TRBV5-5; 11 positions agree with TRBD1. In germline, CDR1 is SGHKS, CDR2 YYEKEE (reference sequence). The length of the CDR3 is 14 residues. The V gene end was trimmed by 3 bases and the J gene end by 6 bases; junction bases not matched to a gene: 1. The CDR3 here is CASSWTGGDEKLFF. The CDR3 region has the DNA TGTGCCAGCAGCTGGACAGGGGGCGATGAAAAACTGTTTTTT. Variable domain in full (rest from reference TRBV5-5 and TRBJ1-4): DAGVTQSPTHLIKTRGQQVTLRCSPISGHKSVSWYQQVLGQGPQFIFQYYEKEERGRGNFPDRFSARQFPNYSSELNVNALLLGDSALYLCASSWTGGDEKLFFGSGTQLSVL.